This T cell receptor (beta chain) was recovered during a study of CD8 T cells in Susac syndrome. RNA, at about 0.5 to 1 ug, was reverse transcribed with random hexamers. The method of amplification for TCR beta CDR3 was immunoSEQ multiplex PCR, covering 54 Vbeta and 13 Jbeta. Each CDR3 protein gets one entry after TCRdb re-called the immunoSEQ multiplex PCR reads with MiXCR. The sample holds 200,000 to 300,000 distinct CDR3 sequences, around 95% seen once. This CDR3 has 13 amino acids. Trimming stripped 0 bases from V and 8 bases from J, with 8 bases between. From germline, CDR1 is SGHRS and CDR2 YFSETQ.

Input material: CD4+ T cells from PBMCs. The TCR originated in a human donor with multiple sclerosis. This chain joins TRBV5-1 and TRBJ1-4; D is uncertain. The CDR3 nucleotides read TGCGCCAGCAGCTTGGCGACCAGGGAAAAACTGTTTTTT. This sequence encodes CASSLATREKLFF.